Listed below are T cell receptor beta chains from one sample, sequenced in a study of tissue T cells after allogeneic stem cell transplantation. The method was immunoSEQ multiplex PCR; TCRdb's version includes in-frame clones alone and lacks a portion of them. This repertoire shows about 26,000 clones, under 95% found once; its top ten account for roughly 2%. This sample comprised blood, obtained before transplantation. The receptors were gathered from an older male donor who later had graft-versus-host disease after an allogeneic stem cell transplant. CDR3s include the opening cysteine and the closing phenylalanine or tryptophan. D genes are given only for firm matches. The listing skips clone size in some rows; elsewhere it reads once, few, many or a size class.

>TRBJ2-3|TRBV18|NA|NA
TGTGCCAGCTCGCCACCTTCTAGCACAGATACGCAGTATTTT
CASSPPSSTDTQYF
>TRBJ2-7|TRBV5-4|NA|NA
TGTGCCAGCAGTGGGCGGGACGAGCAGTACTTC
CASSGRDEQYF
>TRBJ1-4|TRBV15|NA|once
TGTGCCACCAGCAGAGATATCCTAGTGCGAGGGGGATCTAATGAAAAACTGTTTTTT
CATSRDILVRGGSNEKLFF
>TRBJ2-7|TRBV9|NA|NA
TGTGCCAGCAGCGTAGATTTGAGGTCCTACGAGCAGTACTTC
CASSVDLRSYEQYF
>TRBJ1-1|TRBV12-3/TRBV12-4|NA|once
TGTGCCAGCAGTTTATGGGGGAACACTGAAGCTTTCTTT
CASSLWGNTEAFF
>TRBJ2-7|TRBV5-1|NA|NA
TGCGCCAGCAGCCCCGTCCTTGGAGGGGCGGTATACGAGCAGTACTTC
CASSPVLGGAVYEQYF
>TRBJ2-7|TRBV7-2|NA|NA
TGTGCCAGCAGCTTAGCCCGGGCGGTTGAGCAGTACTTC
CASSLARAVEQYF
>TRBJ2-1|TRBV11-3|NA|NA
TGTGCCAGCAGCTTACGCGCGTCCTTCTCCTACAATGAGCAGTTCTTC
CASSLRASFSYNEQFF
>TRBJ2-7|TRBV28|NA|NA
TGTGCCAGCAGTTTAGAGGACGAGCAGTACTTC
CASSLEDEQYF
>TRBJ2-3|TRBV7-2|TRBD2|NA
TGTGCCAGCAGCTACGGGACTAGCGTGTCATTCGATACGCAGTATTTT
CASSYGTSVSFDTQYF
>TRBJ2-2|TRBV10-2|TRBD2|few
TGCGCCAGCAGGGGGACTAGCGGGGATCCCGGGGAGCTGTTTTTT
CASRGTSGDPGELFF
>TRBJ1-2|TRBV5-1|TRBD1|NA
TGCGCCAGCAGCTTAGATGGACAGGACTATGGCTACACCTTC
CASSLDGQDYGYTF
>TRBJ2-1|TRBV3-1/TRBV3-2|NA|NA
TGTGCCAGCAGCCCCTCGGGGAAAACCTACAATGAGCAGTTCTTC
CASSPSGKTYNEQFF
>TRBJ2-3|TRBV19|NA|NA
TGTGCCAGTAGTATGGCGACAGATACGCAGTATTTT
CASSMATDTQYF
>TRBJ2-1|TRBV7-8|NA|NA
TGTGCCAGCAGAGAATATCCCAGGAACCCCTACAATGAGCAGTTCTTC
CASREYPRNPYNEQFF
>TRBJ2-7|TRBV10-2|NA|NA
TGCGCCAGCAGTGAGTCGGGAGGGGGGTACGAGCAGTACTTC
CASSESGGGYEQYF
>TRBJ1-2|TRBV5-6|NA|NA
TGTGCCAGCAGCTTGGCCGGGATAGGGGGCTACACCTTC
CASSLAGIGGYTF
>TRBJ2-5|TRBV6-6|NA|NA
TGTGCCAGCACTGACAATGGGCAAGAGACCCAGTACTTC
CASTDNGQETQYF
>TRBJ2-3|TRBV10-3|TRBD2|NA
TGTGCCATCAGTCAAACACCGGGACTAGGAATGCCAGATACGCAGTATTTT
CAISQTPGLGMPDTQYF
>TRBJ2-7|TRBV11-3|TRBD2|NA
TGTGCCAGCAGCGGACGAGCGGGAATGGGGTCCGGCGAGCAGTACTTC
CASSGRAGMGSGEQYF
>TRBJ2-7|TRBV6-2/TRBV6-3|TRBD2|NA
TGTGCCAGCAGTCCGGGACTAGCTTCAGGGGGGTACGAGCAGTACTTC
CASSPGLASGGYEQYF
>TRBJ2-5|TRBV9|TRBD1|NA
TGTGCCAGCAGCCCGTACTCCGGGACAGCCCGGGAGACCCAGTACTTC
CASSPYSGTARETQYF
>TRBJ2-1|TRBV9|NA|once
TGTGCCAGCAGCGTAGATGTGGGTACGAATGAGCAGTTCTTC
CASSVDVGTNEQFF
>TRBJ2-5|TRBV6-6|NA|NA
TGTGCCAGCAGTTACGTCCAAGAGACCCAGTACTTC
CASSYVQETQYF
>TRBJ2-7|TRBV5-4|NA|NA
TGTGCCAGCAGCTTGGCAGCTTCGTCGAACGAGCAGTACTTC
CASSLAASSNEQYF
>TRBJ2-1|TRBV28|NA|NA
TGTGCCAGCGGGAACTCGGGGCCACTATACAATGAGCAGTTCTTC
CASGNSGPLYNEQFF
>TRBJ2-3|TRBV5-1|NA|NA
TGCGCCAGCAGCTTGGGGCTAGCCGCAGATACGCAGTATTTT
CASSLGLAADTQYF
>TRBJ2-1|TRBV27|NA|once
TGTGCCAGCAGTTCCGACAGGCGGGTGAACTATGAGCAGTTCTTC
CASSSDRRVNYEQFF
>TRBJ2-3|TRBV5-4|TRBD2|NA
TGTGCCAGCACTCGGGGAGCGGGGGCCCAAACAGATACGCAGTATTTT
CASTRGAGAQTDTQYF
>TRBJ2-5|TRBV6-5|NA|NA
TGTGCCAGCAGTTACGGGCAGGGGGAGACCCAGTACTTC
CASSYGQGETQYF
>TRBJ1-2|TRBV7-9|NA|NA
TGTGCCAGCAGCTTTTCCCTGGACAGAAACTATGGCTACACCTTC
CASSFSLDRNYGYTF
>TRBJ2-2|TRBV7-7|NA|NA
TGTGCCAGCAGCTTGGAGGAAGCACGGACCGGGGAGCTGTTTTTT
CASSLEEARTGELFF
>TRBJ2-7|TRBV7-9|NA|few
TGTGCCAGCAGCTTGTTGGGATACGAGCAGTACTTC
CASSLLGYEQYF
>TRBJ2-1|TRBV10-3|TRBD2|NA
TGTGCCATCAGGGGGACTAGCGGGAGAGGTTTGGTAACCCCCACCCCGCAGTTCTTC
CAIRGTSGRGLVTPTPQFF
>TRBJ2-1|TRBV19|TRBD2|NA
TGTGCCAGTAGTACCAGCGGGGGGGCCTACAATGAGCAGTTCTTC
CASSTSGGAYNEQFF
>TRBJ2-1|TRBV19|NA|NA
TGTGCCAGTAACGGCAGGGGCCTTTCGAGCTCCTACAATGAGCAGTTCTTC
CASNGRGLSSSYNEQFF
>TRBJ2-2|TRBV6-2/TRBV6-3|NA|NA
TGTGCCAGCAGTGACCATTCCTGGGAGCTGTTTTTT
CASSDHSWELFF
>TRBJ2-3|TRBV5-1|TRBD1|once
TGCGCCAGCAGCTTGGCAACGGACAGGAGCACAGATACGCAGTATTTT
CASSLATDRSTDTQYF
>TRBJ1-5|TRBV30|NA|NA
TGTGCCTGGAACAGCGGAGATCAGCCCCAGCATTTT
CAWNSGDQPQHF
>TRBJ2-1|TRBV10-3|NA|NA
TGTGCCATCAGTTATGACAATGAGCAGTTCTTC
CAISYDNEQFF
>TRBJ1-5|TRBV5-3|TRBD1|NA
TGTGCCAGAAGCTTGGGGGACAGGGCATTACACAATCAGCCCCAGCATTTT
CARSLGDRALHNQPQHF
>TRBJ1-1|TRBV7-3|NA|NA
TGTGCCAGCAGCCCATCCGGAGGGAACACTGAAGCTTTCTTT
CASSPSGGNTEAFF
>TRBJ2-1|TRBV5-4|NA|once
TGTGCCAGCAGCTTTCGAGAGGGGGGCAATGAGCAGTTCTTC
CASSFREGGNEQFF
>TRBJ2-1|TRBV4-2|TRBD2|NA
TGTGCCAGCAGCCAAGTTACTAGCGGGAGGGCCCGGAGATCCTACAATGAGCAGTTCTTC
CASSQVTSGRARRSYNEQFF
>TRBJ1-2|TRBV30|NA|few
TGTGCCTGGAGTGGATTAGGACGGGGGGTCGTTGGCTACACCTTC
CAWSGLGRGVVGYTF